This is a list of T cell receptor beta chains from one sample in a study of type 1 regulatory T cells. No antigen is known for these receptors. TCRdb re-called the reads through MiXCR, storing one row per CDR3 protein. The sample carries about 69,000 distinct CDR3 sequences, roughly 20% recorded once. Sample: cultured type 1 regulatory T (Tr1) cells, either the whole culture or a sorted fraction (not recorded which). These TCRs come from a human donor in good health. Each CDR3 is given with its conserved first and last residue. D genes are given only for firm matches. Size is omitted from some rows. Given values are once, few, many or a class for expanded clones.

clone size: few
D gene: .
CDR3 length: 13
J gene: TRBJ2-3
V gene: TRBV20-1
CDR3 DNA: TGCAGTGCCCCGGGACCCTACACAGATACGCAGTATTTT
CDR3 protein: CSAPGPYTDTQYF

clone size: .
D gene: TRBD1
CDR3 length: 16
J gene: TRBJ1-3
V gene: TRBV12-3/TRBV12-4
CDR3 DNA: TGTGCCAGCAGTCGACCGGGACAGAACTCTGGAAACACCATATATTTT
CDR3 protein: CASSRPGQNSGNTIYF

clone size: few
D gene: TRBD1
CDR3 length: 17
J gene: TRBJ2-1
V gene: TRBV5-6
CDR3 DNA: TGTGCCAGCAGCCCAGTCCGTGCGACAGGGCTACAAGGGGAGCAGTTCTTC
CDR3 protein: CASSPVRATGLQGEQFF

clone size: once
D gene: TRBD1
CDR3 length: 16
J gene: TRBJ2-2
V gene: TRBV7-2
CDR3 DNA: TGTGCCAGCAGCGGCCGGACAGGGGTGAACACCGGGGAGTTGTTTTTT
CDR3 protein: CASSGRTGVNTGELFF

clone size: .
D gene: TRBD2
CDR3 length: 16
J gene: TRBJ2-3
V gene: TRBV5-1
CDR3 DNA: TGCGCCAGCAGACCTGGACTAGCGGGCAGCACAGATACGCAGTATTTT
CDR3 protein: CASRPGLAGSTDTQYF

clone size: few
D gene: .
CDR3 length: 15
J gene: TRBJ2-4
V gene: TRBV7-2
CDR3 DNA: TGTGCCAGCAGCCTCGCCCCTCTAGCCAAAAACATTCAGTACTTC
CDR3 protein: CASSLAPLAKNIQYF

clone size: .
D gene: .
CDR3 length: 16
J gene: TRBJ1-6
V gene: TRBV7-2
CDR3 DNA: TGTGCCAGCAGCCCCCACGGACGGTCTAATAATTCACCCCTCCACTTT
CDR3 protein: CASSPHGRSNNSPLHF

clone size: .
D gene: .
CDR3 length: 15
J gene: TRBJ2-2
V gene: TRBV9
CDR3 DNA: TGTGCCAGCAGCCCCCGGTGGACTAACACCGGGGAGCTGTTTTTT
CDR3 protein: CASSPRWTNTGELFF

clone size: few
D gene: TRBD2
CDR3 length: 14
J gene: TRBJ2-7
V gene: TRBV6-2/TRBV6-3
CDR3 DNA: TGTGCCACTCGCCCTGGACTAGCTTCCTACGAGCAGTACTTC
CDR3 protein: CATRPGLASYEQYF

clone size: many
D gene: TRBD1
CDR3 length: 16
J gene: TRBJ2-1
V gene: TRBV3-1
CDR3 DNA: TGTGCCAGCAGCCACACGACAGGGTCCTGGTACAATGAGCAGTTCTTC
CDR3 protein: CASSHTTGSWYNEQFF

clone size: few
D gene: .
CDR3 length: 13
J gene: TRBJ1-1
V gene: TRBV4-2
CDR3 DNA: TGTGCCAGCAGCCAAGATATAGACAGGAGCCCTTTCTTT
CDR3 protein: CASSQDIDRSPFF

clone size: few
D gene: .
CDR3 length: 13
J gene: TRBJ2-7
V gene: TRBV7-3
CDR3 DNA: TGTGCCAGCAGCTTAAACAGGGAAGGCGAGCAGTACTTC
CDR3 protein: CASSLNREGEQYF

clone size: .
D gene: TRBD2
CDR3 length: 13
J gene: TRBJ2-5
V gene: TRBV20-1
CDR3 DNA: TGCAGTGCAATCACTAGCGGCCAAGAGACCCAGTACTTC
CDR3 protein: CSAITSGQETQYF

clone size: few
D gene: .
CDR3 length: 14
J gene: TRBJ2-7
V gene: TRBV5-1
CDR3 DNA: TGCGCCAGCATGACCGGGCCGAGCTCCTACGAGCAGTACTTC
CDR3 protein: CASMTGPSSYEQYF

clone size: .
D gene: TRBD1
CDR3 length: 13
J gene: TRBJ2-7
V gene: TRBV9
CDR3 DNA: TGTGCCAGCAGCCCACAGGGGGCGAGCGAGCAGTACTTC
CDR3 protein: CASSPQGASEQYF

clone size: .
D gene: TRBD2
CDR3 length: 19
J gene: TRBJ2-1
V gene: TRBV4-3
CDR3 DNA: TGCGCCAGCAGCCATCCCGGGACTAGCGGAGAAAGCGTTGTGGATGAGCAGTTCTTC
CDR3 protein: CASSHPGTSGESVVDEQFF

clone size: .
D gene: TRBD1
CDR3 length: 13
J gene: TRBJ2-1
V gene: TRBV12-3/TRBV12-4
CDR3 DNA: TGTGCCAGCGGACAGGGGGCGCGGAATGAGCAGTTCTTC
CDR3 protein: CASGQGARNEQFF

clone size: .
D gene: .
CDR3 length: 15
J gene: TRBJ2-2
V gene: TRBV14
CDR3 DNA: TGTGCCAGCAGCCGCCGGGACACCTCTTCCGGGGAGCTGTTTTTT
CDR3 protein: CASSRRDTSSGELFF

clone size: .
D gene: TRBD1
CDR3 length: 15
J gene: TRBJ1-1
V gene: TRBV3-1
CDR3 DNA: TGTGCCAGCAGCCAAGGGACAGGGTGGAACACTGAAGCTTTCTTT
CDR3 protein: CASSQGTGWNTEAFF

clone size: few
D gene: TRBD1
CDR3 length: 14
J gene: TRBJ2-1
V gene: TRBV10-3
CDR3 DNA: TGTGCCATCACTCCGACAGGGGCTTACAATGAGCAGTTCTTC
CDR3 protein: CAITPTGAYNEQFF

clone size: .
D gene: .
CDR3 length: 15
J gene: TRBJ2-1
V gene: TRBV5-1
CDR3 DNA: TGCGCCAGCAGCTGGCTGCCGGGATCCTACAATGAGCAGTTCTTC
CDR3 protein: CASSWLPGSYNEQFF

clone size: .
D gene: .
CDR3 length: 15
J gene: TRBJ1-1
V gene: TRBV9
CDR3 DNA: TGTGCCAGCAGCCCGAGGGGGACACTGAACACTGAAGCTTTCTTT
CDR3 protein: CASSPRGTLNTEAFF

clone size: medium-sized
D gene: TRBD2
CDR3 length: 17
J gene: TRBJ2-1
V gene: TRBV6-5
CDR3 DNA: TGTGCCAGCAGCCTAACGGGGGGAGCAACCCCTTACAATGAGCAGTTCTTC
CDR3 protein: CASSLTGGATPYNEQFF

clone size: .
D gene: TRBD2
CDR3 length: 13
J gene: TRBJ2-7
V gene: TRBV20-1
CDR3 DNA: TGCAGTGCCCTTAGCGGGAGTGGCTACGAGCAGTACTTC
CDR3 protein: CSALSGSGYEQYF

clone size: .
D gene: TRBD1
CDR3 length: 15
J gene: TRBJ1-5
V gene: TRBV20-1
CDR3 DNA: TGCAGTGCTCCCGTGGGACAGGGGGTCTATCAGCCCCAGCATTTT
CDR3 protein: CSAPVGQGVYQPQHF

clone size: few
D gene: .
CDR3 length: 15
J gene: TRBJ2-7
V gene: TRBV4-2
CDR3 DNA: TGTGCCAGCAGCCAAGTAGCTGAACAGAACTACGAGCAGTACTTC
CDR3 protein: CASSQVAEQNYEQYF

clone size: few
D gene: TRBD2
CDR3 length: 12
J gene: TRBJ2-5
V gene: TRBV20-1
CDR3 DNA: TGCAGTGCTCAGACTAGCGAGGAGACCCAGTACTTC
CDR3 protein: CSAQTSEETQYF

clone size: .
D gene: .
CDR3 length: 16
J gene: TRBJ1-1
V gene: TRBV5-6
CDR3 DNA: TGTGCCAGCAGCGCCACATTAACAGAGGGAGACGCTGAAGCTTTCTTT
CDR3 protein: CASSATLTEGDAEAFF

clone size: .
D gene: TRBD2
CDR3 length: 15
J gene: TRBJ2-1
V gene: TRBV27
CDR3 DNA: TGTGCCAGCAGAATACTAGCGGGAAGTTTAAGGGAGCAGTTCTTC
CDR3 protein: CASRILAGSLREQFF

clone size: .
D gene: .
CDR3 length: 12
J gene: TRBJ2-7
V gene: TRBV15
CDR3 DNA: TGTGCCACCAGCAGAGGAGTTTACGAGCAGTACTTC
CDR3 protein: CATSRGVYEQYF